This TCR beta chain came from a study of CD8 T cells in Susac syndrome. The authors sequenced TCR beta from blood CD8+ and CD4+ T cells. Healthy donors matched for age and sex were used as controls. V was pared by 3 bases and J by 3 bases, with 10 bases between. Germline assignment: CDR1 SQVTM and CDR2 ANQGSEA. This CDR3 comprises 13 residues. Random hexamers were used to reverse transcribe an amount of about 0.45 to 1 ug RNA. A multiplex approach, immunoSEQ multiplex PCR, amplified TCR beta CDR3 across 54 Vbeta and 13 Jbeta. TCRdb redid the calling of the immunoSEQ multiplex PCR reads with MiXCR, one entry per CDR3 protein. The repertoire has 95,000 to 150,000 distinct CDR3 sequences, about 94% of them found once; the top ten carry around 0.078%.

The V gene is TRBV29-1, the J gene TRBJ2-3; TRBD1 or TRBD2 may be the D gene (5 bases each). This TCR was sampled from a human donor in good health. Sequencing was carried out using CD4+ T cells from PBMCs. CDR3 in amino acids: CSVDEGPTDTQYF. The CDR3 DNA follows: TGCAGCGTTGACGAGGGGCCGACAGATACGCAGTATTTT.